This T cell receptor (beta chain) emerged from a study of shared clonotypes between healthy human individuals. Study findings and constraints: Few donors restricted represented genetic and exposure-history diversity. Clonotypes which were not shared had lower generation probabilities than clonotypes that all four donors shared. Only blood was sampled; tissue repertoires likely differ.

The table came from immunoSEQ multiplex PCR; TCRdb's copy has only in-frame clones and leaves some out. The table includes about 180,000 clones, about 93% detected once. In regard to this clone: Its antigen is undetermined.

The CDR3 has 15 amino acids. V shed 6 bases, J shed 8 bases, and the junction held 8 bases outside the gene matches. Germline V gives CDR1 MNHNY, CDR2 SVGAGI (reference sequence). The TCR comes from a woman younger than 45 in good health. The J gene is TRBJ1-6, the V gene TRBV6-6; 9 nucleotides align to TRBD1. The source material was naive CD4+ T cells sorted from blood. Regarding subset: CD45RA+ positively selected. CDR3 coding DNA: TGTGCCAGCAGCGACGTGGGACAGGGAGATTCACCCCTCCACTTT. Protein sequence: CASSDVGQGDSPLHF.